A selection of T cell receptor beta chains follows, all from one sample in a study of T cells of healthy individuals. TCRdb re-analysed the 5' RACE reads in MiXCR, keeping a single row per CDR3 protein. The sample includes more than 60,000 distinct CDR3 sequences, around 15% of them seen just once. The receptors stem from a human donor in good health. The CDR3 runs from the conserved cysteine through the conserved F or W. Each record gives: J gene, V gene, CDR3 protein.

J: TRBJ2-7
V: TRBV6-1
CDR3: CASSKTGEGYEQYF

J: TRBJ2-7
V: TRBV2
CDR3: CASTISGRAQEQYF

J: TRBJ2-5
V: TRBV7-2
CDR3: CASSLFSGGPRETQYF

J: TRBJ2-6
V: TRBV6-5
CDR3: CASSRGGGANVLTF

J: TRBJ2-5
V: TRBV20-1
CDR3: CSATEPRGGKTQYF

J: TRBJ2-1
V: TRBV12-3/TRBV12-4
CDR3: CASSFGQGGYNEQFF

J: TRBJ1-1
V: TRBV24-1
CDR3: CATSDLRGRAFF

J: TRBJ2-7
V: TRBV24-1
CDR3: CATSDLQGYEQYF

J: TRBJ2-3
V: TRBV20-1
CDR3: CSARNSGSGTDTQYF

J: TRBJ1-1
V: TRBV29-1
CDR3: CSAETPIRGAFF

J: TRBJ1-5
V: TRBV18
CDR3: CASSPGVGGISNQPQHF

J: TRBJ2-1
V: TRBV7-3
CDR3: CASSLSLAGGDEQFF

J: TRBJ2-7
V: TRBV2
CDR3: CASTMGRLAGAYEQYF

J: TRBJ2-5
V: TRBV12-3/TRBV12-4
CDR3: CASRTGTVPETQYF

J: TRBJ2-1
V: TRBV6-6
CDR3: CASSSSGQYNEQFF

J: TRBJ1-4
V: TRBV10-3
CDR3: CAISERSTSTNEKLFF

J: TRBJ2-1
V: TRBV20-1
CDR3: CSAPHPEGGTMHEQFF

J: TRBJ2-5
V: TRBV12-3/TRBV12-4
CDR3: CASSSLTSGGGAQYF

J: TRBJ2-1
V: TRBV11-3
CDR3: CASSLDSVVAGVRGEQFF

J: TRBJ2-7
V: TRBV20-1
CDR3: CSARMAYEQYF

J: TRBJ2-1
V: TRBV20-1
CDR3: CSAGGSLAGGKNNEQFF

J: TRBJ1-2
V: TRBV29-1
CDR3: CSVVDRGDNYGYTF

J: TRBJ2-3
V: TRBV18
CDR3: CASSPGAGDTDTQYF

J: TRBJ2-7
V: TRBV25-1
CDR3: CASNEGGPRYEQYF

J: TRBJ2-1
V: TRBV2
CDR3: CASSEENRGNEQFF

J: TRBJ2-4
V: TRBV6-5
CDR3: CASSYGATGNIQYF

J: TRBJ2-5
V: TRBV7-2
CDR3: CASSPRRGTKETQYF

J: TRBJ2-7
V: TRBV20-1
CDR3: CSASRAGVGEQYF

J: TRBJ2-3
V: TRBV18
CDR3: CASSHMDSTSTDTQYF

J: TRBJ2-1
V: TRBV11-2
CDR3: CASSLASNYNEQFF

J: TRBJ1-5
V: TRBV28
CDR3: CASRAGSQPQHF

J: TRBJ1-3
V: TRBV20-1
CDR3: CSAYPDGPSGNTIYF

J: TRBJ2-2
V: TRBV7-2
CDR3: CASSLTRFTNTGELFF

J: TRBJ2-7
V: TRBV5-1
CDR3: CASSSGQGIGEQYF

J: TRBJ2-1
V: TRBV20-1
CDR3: CSATWGPSGVYNEQFF

J: TRBJ1-6
V: TRBV2
CDR3: CAGQDGGDNSPLHF

J: TRBJ2-5
V: TRBV10-3
CDR3: CAIRSGQGQALGETQYF

J: TRBJ2-7
V: TRBV7-2
CDR3: CASSFTSGGAYEQYF

J: TRBJ1-5
V: TRBV19
CDR3: CASSISREGPQHF

J: TRBJ1-1
V: TRBV6-1
CDR3: CASSGLGGRTEAFF

J: TRBJ2-7
V: TRBV6-5
CDR3: CASRGPRLAVYEQYF

J: TRBJ1-2
V: TRBV28
CDR3: CASSFQYNYGYTF

J: TRBJ1-1
V: TRBV10-3
CDR3: CAISVGGYGSEAFF

J: TRBJ2-3
V: TRBV18
CDR3: CASSPPRGRGTDTQYF

J: TRBJ2-4
V: TRBV4-1
CDR3: CASSHPGTGAKNIQYF

J: TRBJ2-2
V: TRBV12-3/TRBV12-4
CDR3: CASRPSESSGELFF

J: TRBJ2-7
V: TRBV7-9
CDR3: CASGPVGVTYEQYF

J: TRBJ2-7
V: TRBV6-1
CDR3: CASCEVSYEQYF

J: TRBJ2-7
V: TRBV20-1
CDR3: CSAPLAGEVSEQYF

J: TRBJ2-4
V: TRBV5-1
CDR3: CASSLERGTDIQYF